One T cell receptor (beta chain) is described in this entry. The antigen remains unidentified. This sample was taken from a study of brain metastases from non-small cell lung cancer. Overall study results and limits: Compared with primary tumors, brain metastases showed less T-cell infiltration. Paired brain metastases and primary tumors largely shared TCR repertoires. Compared with their matched primary tumors, 60% to 80% of brain metastases showed expanded T-cell clones.

Profiled with immunoSEQ multiplex PCR; TCRdb holds only in-frame clones, not every one. The data hold about 4,300 clones, with 90% observed a single time. The CDR3 has 13 residues. V was trimmed by 5 bases and J by 6 bases, leaving 13 bases between them. Germline CDR1 and CDR2: LNHDA and SQIVND (reference sequence). The TCR sequence derives from a donor over 35 with non-small cell lung cancer. Sequenced input: primary lung tumor tissue. V and J are TRBV19 and TRBJ1-1; D is possibly TRBD1 (5 bases). CDR3 bases: TGTGCCAGTAGTGCCCGAGGGGATCCTGAAGCTTTCTTT. This gives the protein CASSARGDPEAFF.